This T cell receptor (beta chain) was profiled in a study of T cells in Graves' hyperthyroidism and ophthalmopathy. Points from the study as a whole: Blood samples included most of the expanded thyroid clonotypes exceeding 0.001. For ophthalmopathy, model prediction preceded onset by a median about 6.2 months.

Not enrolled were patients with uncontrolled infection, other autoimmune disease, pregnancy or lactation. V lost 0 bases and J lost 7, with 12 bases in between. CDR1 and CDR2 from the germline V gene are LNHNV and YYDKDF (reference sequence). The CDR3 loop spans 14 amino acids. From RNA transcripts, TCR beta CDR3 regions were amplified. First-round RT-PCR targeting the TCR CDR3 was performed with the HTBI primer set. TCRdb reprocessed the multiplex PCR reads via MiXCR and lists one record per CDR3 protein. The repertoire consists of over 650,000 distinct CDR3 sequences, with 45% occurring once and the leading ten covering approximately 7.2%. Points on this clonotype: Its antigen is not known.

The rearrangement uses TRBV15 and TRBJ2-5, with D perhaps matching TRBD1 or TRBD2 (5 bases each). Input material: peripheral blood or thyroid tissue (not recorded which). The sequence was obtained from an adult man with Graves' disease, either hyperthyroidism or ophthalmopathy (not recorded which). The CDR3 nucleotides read TGTGCCACCAGCAGAGAGGGACCAGAGGGGACCCAGTACTTC. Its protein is CATSREGPEGTQYF.